This TCR beta chain came from a study of control samples from healthy donors and cancer patients. V was shortened by 4 bases and J by 0 bases, with 2 bases between the two germline ends. The germline CDR1 and CDR2 sequences are SGHKS and YYEKEE (reference sequence). This CDR3 spans 11 amino acids. Sequencing was performed with immunoSEQ multiplex PCR; in TCRdb, only in-frame clones are kept and a portion is missing. The table includes around 94,000 clones, roughly 86% detected once. The sample consisted of blood. The chain links TRBV5-5 to TRBJ2-7; D unresolved. This TCR was sampled from a woman aged 45-65 years in good health. The CDR3 sequence is CASSNSYEQYF. The CDR3 DNA reads TGTGCCAGCAGCAACTCCTACGAGCAGTACTTC.